This T cell receptor (beta chain) was found in a study of T cell changes during pregnancy in multiple sclerosis. TCRdb's copy holds only in-frame clones and misses some; the assay was immunoSEQ multiplex PCR. Of roughly 52,000 clones detected, roughly 94% appear once; the ten largest clones hold 3% to 3.5%. This CDR3 is built from 16 residues. The V end was cut by 3 bases, the J end by 0 bases, with 15 bases between. The germline CDR1 and CDR2 sequences are WSHSY and SAAADI. The clonotype comes from a female donor with multiple sclerosis, enrolled in a pregnancy study. The sample in question was CD8+ T cells from peripheral blood mononuclear cells, obtained in the third trimester of pregnancy. The V and J genes are TRBV10-2 and TRBJ2-7, with TRBD2 as a possible D gene (6 bases). The CDR3 sequence: CASSDGGRPSSYEQYF. In DNA, the CDR3 is TGCGCCAGCAGTGACGGAGGGAGACCGAGCTCCTACGAGCAGTACTTC.